These 24 T cell receptor beta chains were sequenced from one sample in a study of graft-versus-host responses after intestinal transplantation. Responders labeled with CFSE (about 200,000) were plated with about 200,000 irradiated, violet-dye-labeled stimulators. The assay was immunoSEQ multiplex PCR, and TCRdb's table has in-frame clones only and misses some. This sample yields around 21,000 clones, of which 30% to 40% are seen a single time; over 7.5% belongs to the top ten. The sample in question was alloreactive CD8+ T cells from a mixed lymphocyte reaction culture, obtained before intestinal transplant. Subset given: CFSE-low proliferating T cells sorted from roughly six-day pre-transplant mixed lymphocyte reaction (GvH or HvG direction). Receptor source: a human patient who received an intestinal transplant.

The genes are TRBV27 and TRBJ2-4; no reliable D call. Looked up from germline, CDR1 is MNHEY and CDR2 is SMNVEV (reference sequence). This CDR3 is built from 13 residues. V dropped 2 bases and J dropped 8 bases, with 10 bases sitting between them. This CDR3 reads CASSLGFPHIQYF. The CDR3, as DNA: TGTGCCAGCAGTTTAGGATTCCCCCACATTCAGTACTTC.

In its sample, this clone was seen a few times. The chain links TRBV15 to TRBJ1-2; TRBD1 might be the D (5 bases). V was clipped by 1 base and J by 4 bases, with 13 bases between them. This CDR3 is built from 15 residues. Germline V gene lookup returns CDR1 LNHNV and CDR2 YYDKDF (reference sequence). The CDR3 DNA follows: TGTGCCACCAGCAGAGTGGGCAGGGAACCCTATGGCTACACCTTC. Its protein product is CATSRVGREPYGYTF. Variable domain in full (rest from reference TRBV15 and TRBJ1-2): DAMVIQNPRYQVTQFGKPVTLSCSQTLNHNVMYWYQQKSSQAPKLLFHYYDKDFNNEADTPDNFQSRRPNTSFCFLDIRSPGLGDTAMYLCATSRVGREPYGYTFGSGTRLTVV.

V usage is TRBV2 and J usage is TRBJ2-5, with 14 bases matching TRBD2. Losses at the gene ends were 6 bases for V and 4 bases for J; bases not matched to a gene: 1. Looked up from germline, CDR1 is SNHLY and CDR2 is FYNNEI. This CDR3 spans 14 amino acids. CDR3 nucleotides: TGTGCCAGCAGGGGACTAGCGGGAGCAGAGACCCAGTACTTC. Amino acids: CASRGLAGAETQYF.

The chain combines TRBV6-5 with TRBJ2-5; D possibly corresponds to TRBD1 (6 bases). This CDR3 is built from 14 residues. V was clipped by 4 bases and J by 2 bases, with 11 bases between them. CDR1 and CDR2 from the germline V gene are MNHEY and SVGAGI. The CDR3, as DNA: TGTGCCAGCAGTTGGAGACAGGCGCAAGAGACCCAGTACTTC. It is translated as CASSWRQAQETQYF.

As to this clone: Different DNA sequences within this sample yield the same CDR3. V gene TRBV11-2 combines with J gene TRBJ2-7; D may be TRBD1 (6 bases). CDR3 length: 13 residues. CDR1 and CDR2 from the germline V gene are SGHAT and FQNNGV. V lost 3 bases to trimming and J lost 2 bases, with 8 bases between them. CDR3 in DNA: TGTGCCAGCAGCTTGGGACAAACCTACGAGCAGTACTTC. It codes for CASSLGQTYEQYF.

The count of this clone is one. The chain combines TRBV4-1 with TRBJ2-1; 7 bases fit TRBD2. V lost 6 bases to trimming and J lost 1 base; unmatched junction nucleotides: 0. This CDR3 contains 13 residues. Germline loops: CDR1 MGHRA, CDR2 YSYEKL. The CDR3 loop reads CASSSGSYNEQFF. CDR3 DNA: TGCGCCAGCAGTAGCGGGTCCTACAATGAGCAGTTCTTC.

This clone showed up just a few times. V and J are TRBV13 and TRBJ1-2; 10 bases map to TRBD1. Germline CDR1 and CDR2: PRHDT and FYEKMQ (reference sequence). Germline trimming cut 4 bases from V and 2 bases from J; bases unmatched to any gene: 16. CDR3 length: 19 amino acids. Here the CDR3 DNA reads TGTGCCAGCAGCTCCTCAAACCGGGACAGGGGAGGACTAAACTATGGCTACACCTTC. Amino acids: CASSSSNRDRGGLNYGYTF.

This chain uses TRBV7-9 with TRBJ2-7, with no clear D. Between the trimmed V and J ends, which lost 2 bases and 3 bases, there was a span of 8 bases. CDR1 is SEHNR, CDR2 FQNEAQ, per germline (reference sequence). The CDR3 covers 13 residues. The CDR3 DNA is TGTGCCAGCAGCTTACCCAATCGCTACGAGCAGTACTTC. The encoded protein is CASSLPNRYEQYF.

This clone appeared once. At one boundary the junction diverges from the germline segment, which might be a read error. The chain uses TRBV5-4 and TRBJ1-2; D perhaps matches TRBD1 (5 bases). The germline V gene encodes CDR1 SGHNT and CDR2 YYREEE (reference sequence). This CDR3 comprises 15 residues. The CDR3 loop reads CASSQWVRAVRGYTF. The CDR3 DNA follows: TGCGCCAGCAGCCAATGGGTCAGGGCTGTTAGAGGCTACACCTTC.

In this sample, this clone is medium-sized. The chain is built from TRBV10-1 and TRBJ2-3; D not resolved. The germline CDR1 and CDR2 sequences are WNHNN and SYGVQD (reference sequence). This CDR3 region has 14 residues. Trimming cost V 7 bases and J 3 bases, with 14 bases left between them. As DNA, the CDR3 is TGCGCCAGCAAGGCGAGTGAGTGGACAGATACGCAGTATTTT. It encodes CASKASEWTDTQYF.

This clone was detected only a few times. V gene TRBV9 combines with J gene TRBJ2-5; the D gene is possibly TRBD2 (7 bases). Per the germline V gene, CDR1 is SGDLS and CDR2 is YYNGEE. V lost 1 base and J 0 bases, leaving 19 bases between the germline ends. This CDR3 contains 18 residues. For the CDR3, the DNA is TGTGCCAGCAGCGTACCCTCAGGGGAGGGCCTAGACCAAGAGACCCAGTACTTC. It translates to CASSVPSGEGLDQETQYF. The whole variable domain, remainder taken from reference TRBV9 and TRBJ2-5, is DSGVTQTPKHLITATGQRVTLRCSPRSGDLSVYWYQQSLDQGLQFLIQYYNGEERAKGNILERFSAQQFPDLHSELNLSSLELGDSALYFCASSVPSGEGLDQETQYFGPGTRLLVL.

Relative to its sample, this clone is medium-sized. This rearrangement joins TRBV5-1 to TRBJ2-7; D uncertain. Trimming took 0 bases from V and 6 from J, leaving 10 bases between them. Germline V gives CDR1 SGHRS, CDR2 YFSETQ. The CDR3 has 13 residues. CDR3 sequence: CASSLVSGSEQYF. The CDR3 DNA reads TGCGCCAGCAGCTTGGTGTCGGGCTCCGAGCAGTACTTC.

This clone turned up a few times. The chain is built from TRBV7-9 and TRBJ2-3; no firm D call. V lost 1 base, J lost 1 base, and 9 bases lay in between. Germline V lookup: CDR1 SEHNR, CDR2 FQNEAQ (reference sequence). The CDR3 runs to 15 residues. The CDR3 nucleotides are TGTGCCAGCAGCTTAGAGGACCTTCGCACAGATACGCAGTATTTT. As protein: CASSLEDLRTDTQYF.

By frequency in the sample, this clone is medium-sized. The genes are TRBV5-1 and TRBJ2-7; D possibly corresponds to TRBD2 (5 bases). The germline V and J ends were trimmed by 6 bases and 3 bases, with 19 bases remaining between them. Germline values: CDR1 SGHRS, CDR2 YFSETQ. The CDR3 extends over 15 amino acids. The CDR3 bases are TGCGCCAGCAATCCTGACGGGATCCTTGACTACGAGCAGTACTTC. Its translation: CASNPDGILDYEQYF.

This clone was seen a few times. V usage is TRBV7-9 and J usage is TRBJ2-2, with D possibly matching TRBD2 (7 bases). Per the germline V gene, CDR1 is SEHNR and CDR2 is FQNEAQ (reference sequence). V was cut by 2 bases and J by 6 bases, with 10 bases left in between. CDR3 length: 14 residues. CDR3 amino acids: CASSLTGRAGELFF. CDR3 in DNA: TGTGCCAGCAGCTTAACAGGGAGGGCCGGGGAGCTGTTTTTT.

In its sample, this clone was seen a few times. This sequence joins TRBV7-9 and TRBJ1-2, with no clear D. Germline V lookup: CDR1 SEHNR, CDR2 FQNEAQ (reference sequence). This CDR3 region has 11 residues. V dropped 4 bases and J dropped 7 bases, with 7 bases sitting between them. The DNA for the CDR3 is TGTGCCAGCAGCTCTAGCCTTGGCTACACCTTC. Amino acids: CASSSSLGYTF.

The J gene is TRBJ1-2, the V gene TRBV30; TRBD1 aligns across 7 bases. J gave up 8 bases and V 1 base, and 1 base lay outside the gene matches. Looked up from germline, CDR1 is GTSNPN and CDR2 is SVGIG (reference sequence). The CDR3 runs 11 residues. The CDR3 coding sequence is TGTGCCTGGAGTGAAGGGGGCGGCTACACCTTC. As protein: CAWSEGGGYTF.

The V call is TRBV6-6, the J call TRBJ1-1; the D is unclear. Germline CDR1 reads MNHNY; CDR2 reads SVGAGI (reference sequence). The CDR3 is 13 residues long. V lost 6 bases and J lost 0, with 8 bases in between. The CDR3 loop is CASRELMNTEAFF. CDR3 nucleotide sequence: TGTGCCAGCAGAGAATTAATGAACACTGAAGCTTTCTTT.

The chain joins TRBV2 to TRBJ2-1; 8 bases agree with TRBD2. Looked up from germline, CDR1 is SNHLY and CDR2 is FYNNEI. Trimming removed 1 base from V and 4 bases from J; junction bases left unmatched: 6. The CDR3 contains 16 residues. The DNA for the CDR3 is TGTGCCAGCAGTGAAGAGCCCGGGAGGGATTACAATGAGCAGTTCTTC. It specifies CASSEEPGRDYNEQFF.

This clone was detected only a few times. The chain joins TRBV27 to TRBJ2-1; TRBD2 might be the D (5 bases). CDR1 and CDR2 from the germline V gene are MNHEY and SMNVEV (reference sequence). CDR3 length: 14 residues. The V end was cut by 5 bases, the J end by 13 bases, with 21 bases between. The CDR3 is CASSPTGSMFRQFF. The CDR3 DNA sequence: TGTGCCAGCAGTCCAACGGGGTCTATGTTTCGTCAGTTCTTC.

This chain connects TRBV7-9 to TRBJ1-2; TRBD1 matches at 7 bases. The CDR3 extends over 17 amino acids. Per germline, CDR1 SEHNR and CDR2 FQNEAQ (reference sequence). The ends lost 0 bases at V and 4 bases at J; junction bases unmatched: 11. Here the CDR3 reads CASSLAASRDRSYGYTF. The CDR3 nucleotides are TGTGCCAGCAGCTTAGCGGCGAGCCGGGACAGAAGCTATGGCTACACCTTC.

Note on this clone: Germline is not matched at one junction end, which may reflect a read error. The sample carries other DNA sequences with the same CDR3. The chain recombines TRBV5-1 with TRBJ2-1; weak D call: TRBD1 (6 bases). CDR3 length: 16 amino acids. Germline CDR1 is SGHRS and CDR2 is YFSETQ. The CDR3 nucleotides are TGTGCCAGCAGCTTGGAAATCCGGGACACCTACAATGAGCAGTTCTTC. Amino acids: CASSLEIRDTYNEQFF.

This clone is classed as medium-sized. This chain joins TRBV29-1 and TRBJ1-3; D remains unclear. Deletions cut 6 bases from V and 4 bases from J, with 10 bases between. The CDR3 is 12 amino acids. Germline V gene lookup returns CDR1 SQVTM and CDR2 ANQGSEA. Here the CDR3 reads CSVVDGGNTIYF. CDR3 sequence (DNA): TGCAGCGTGGTCGACGGGGGAAACACCATATATTTT. The full variable domain, with the rest looked up from reference TRBV29-1 and TRBJ1-3, is SAVISQKPSRDICQRGTSLTIQCQVDSQVTMMFWYRQQPGQSLTLIATANQGSEATYESGFVIDKFPISRPNLTFSTLTVSNMSPEDSSIYLCSVVDGGNTIYFGEGSWLTVV.

The chain recombines TRBV7-3 with TRBJ2-2, with TRBD2 identical over 11 bases. This CDR3 spans 16 amino acids. Germline CDR1 SGHTA, CDR2 FQGTGA. V was clipped by 2 bases and J by 5 bases; unmatched bases: 4. CDR3 region: CASSLPGTSGTGELFF. The CDR3 DNA follows: TGTGCCAGCAGCTTACCCGGGACTAGCGGTACCGGGGAGCTGTTTTTT.